Reported below is one TCR beta chain. Its antigen is still unknown. This sample was included in a study of monozygotic twins with inflammatory bowel disease. Findings and caveats of the study: IBD patients had lower TCRbeta diversity (inverse Simpson) than healthy co-twins. Patient-to-patient differences in immunosuppressive treatment may have added variability to the repertoires. Reduced clonotype sharing with other individuals was observed in IBD patients relative to healthy twins, especially with disease activity.

No DNA is given; TCRdb re-called the 5' RACE reads and lists each CDR3 protein once. This repertoire includes 300,000 to 450,000 distinct CDR3 sequences. Total RNA was isolated from whole blood without T cell sorting. The germline V gene encodes CDR1 KGHDR and CDR2 SFDVKD. The CDR3 runs 13 residues. The source material was blood. This TCR was sampled from a human donor with ulcerative colitis or Crohn's disease, or a healthy co-twin of an affected twin (not recorded which). V usage is TRBV24-1 and J usage is TRBJ2-7; TCRdb picks TRBD1, but there is no DNA to check that call. The CDR3 spells CATSDPDRYEQYF.